This T cell receptor (beta chain) was sequenced for a study of radiation and T cells in renal cell carcinoma. Measured with immunoSEQ multiplex PCR; TCRdb has only the in-frame clones, and not every one. The profile shows around 180,000 clones, roughly 90% of them singletons. This sample's time point: blood 4 weeks post-SBRT, at nephrectomy. The treatment was: 15 Gy SBRT to primary tumor, nephrectomy 4 weeks later. Nephrectomy followed 15 Gy stereotactic body radiation by 4 weeks. Blood was sampled at baseline, 2 weeks and 4 weeks after SBRT. This renal cell carcinoma was of the clear cell type. The germline CDR1 and CDR2 sequences are SQVTM and ANQGSEA. The germline V and J ends were trimmed by 5 bases and 0 bases, with 8 bases remaining between them. The CDR3 contains 13 residues.

The sample consisted of blood, taken from a patient whose treatment included radiotherapy and nephrectomy. The TCR was taken from a woman in her 50s with renal cell carcinoma. The rearrangement links TRBV29-1 to TRBJ1-3; perhaps TRBD1 as D (5 bases). CDR3 sequence: CSVRQSSGNTIYF. DNA of the CDR3: TGCAGCGTTAGACAGAGCTCTGGAAACACCATATATTTT.